Each of the 20 T cell receptor beta chains below was sequenced from the same sample in a study of tumor-infiltrating lymphocytes in primary liver carcinoma. Both blood RNA, taken from unsorted whole blood, and germline DNA were extracted. TCR beta cDNA was made from 500 ng total RNA with a constant-region primer. Three rounds of nested multiplex PCR with slightly modified ARM-PCR produced TCR beta libraries. Use of TRBV1-TRBV30 forward primers with a C-beta reverse primer characterized the first two PCR rounds, which lasted about 9 cycles each. One entry per CDR3 protein results from TCRdb running MiXCR on the multiplex PCR reads. This sample has 300,000 to 400,000 distinct CDR3 sequences, with around three fifths found just once. Input material: peripheral blood. All receptors come from a man between 40 and 49 years old with primary liver carcinoma and hepatitis B virus infection.

Many counts were recorded for this clonotype. The V call is TRBV11-2, the J call TRBJ1-4; tentatively, D is TRBD1 (6 bases). Germline CDR1 is SGHAT and CDR2 is FQNNGV. This CDR3 contains 13 residues. V lost 5 bases and J 8 bases, leaving 12 bases between the germline ends. DNA for the CDR3: TGTGCCAGCAGCGCCATGCAGGGGGAAAAACTGTTTTTT. Its translation is CASSAMQGEKLFF.

Remarks on this clonotype: This sequence may be a read error, since a much larger clone differs from it by one base. The chain uses TRBV12-3 or TRBV12-4 and TRBJ1-6; D not resolved. Between the trimmed V and J ends, which lost 5 bases and 0 bases, there was a span of 8 bases. The CDR3 is 15 amino acids. The CDR3 protein is CASSPGNSYNSPLHF. CDR3 DNA sequence: TGTGCCAGCAGTCCCGGGAACTCCTATAATTCACCCCTCCACTTT.

The V call is TRBV28, the J call TRBJ1-2; 8 nucleotides align to TRBD1. Germline V gives CDR1 MDHEN, CDR2 SYDVKM. The CDR3 totals 13 residues. Trimming at V came to 5 bases and at J to 8 bases, leaving 7 bases not matched to a gene. The CDR3 DNA follows: TGTGCCAGCAGTCCAGGGGGCGCGGGGGGCTACACCTTC. This gives the protein CASSPGGAGGYTF.

To note about this clonotype: A junction end diverges from the germline sequence, so it may reflect a read error. V is TRBV11-2 and J is TRBJ2-4; D perhaps matches TRBD1 (6 bases). Germline V gene lookup returns CDR1 SGHAT and CDR2 FQNNGV. This CDR3 spans 14 amino acids. Here the CDR3 DNA reads TGTGCCAGCAGCTCAGAAGGGACAAGTTTTATTCAGTATTTC. Its translation: CASSSEGTSFIQYF.

Comment on this clonotype: A much larger clone lies a single base off, so this may be a read error. V and J are TRBV5-6 and TRBJ2-7; tentatively, D is TRBD1 or TRBD2 (5 bases each). There are 17 residues in the CDR3. Germline V CDR1 and CDR2: SGHDT, YYEEEE. CDR3 in DNA: TGTACCAGCAGCTTGGGGGAGACGAGACTTACCGCCTACGAGCAGTACTTC. It translates to CTSSLGETRLTAYEQYF.

The chain combines TRBV18 with TRBJ1-5; D is unresolved. The V gene's germline CDR1 is KGHSH and CDR2 LQKENI. The germline V and J ends were trimmed by 3 bases and 5 bases, with 14 bases remaining between them. The CDR3 length is 15 residues. DNA of the CDR3: TGTGCCAGCTCACCGGGATCGAGCACACATCAGCCCCAGCATTTT. Protein sequence: CASSPGSSTHQPQHF.

Worth noting for this clonotype: At one end the junction does not follow the germline gene, possibly because of a read error. The V call is TRBV4-2, the J call TRBJ2-2, with D perhaps matching TRBD2 (6 bases). Germline values: CDR1 LGHNA, CDR2 YNFKEQ. This CDR3 has 13 amino acids. The CDR3 DNA sequence: TGTGCCAGCGGCCACGCGGGGTCCGGGGAGCTGTTTTTC. The encoded protein is CASGHAGSGELFF.

Concerning this clonotype itself: This CDR3 fails to terminate in the conserved phenylalanine or tryptophan, so it likely reflects a read error. CDR3 nucleotide sequence: TGCAGCGTTGAGGGACTAGCAGGAAGAGGTTTCAATGAGCAGTTCTTA. Translating gives CSVEGLAGRGFNEQFL. The V and J genes are TRBV29-1 and TRBJ2-1; 9 bases are a match to TRBD2. Germline CDR1 SQVTM, CDR2 ANQGSEA. The CDR3 totals 16 residues. V lost 3 bases to trimming and J lost 6 bases; unmatched junction nucleotides: 12.

The V and J genes are TRBV21-1 and TRBJ2-7; TRBD2 was called by the table and not checked on the DNA. TRBV21-1 counts as a pseudogene. The CDR3 extends over 16 amino acids. The CDR3 sequence: CASSKGGSAGGFQQYF. The CDR3 DNA is TGTGCCAGCAGCAAAGGGGGTTCGGCGGGGGGGTTTCAGCAGTACTTC.

A word on this clonotype: Given a much more abundant clone one base away, this may be a read error. The chain couples TRBV6-2 or TRBV6-3 to TRBJ2-2; D remains unclear. The CDR3 is 12 amino acids. CDR1 and CDR2 from the germline V gene are MNHEY and SVGEGT. Trimming pared 4 bases from V and 10 bases from J, leaving 10 bases between. CDR3 region: CASSLGSSELFF. CDR3 nucleotides: TGTGCCAGCAGTTTAGGAAGTTCGGAGCTGTTTTTT.

This clonotype was picked up many times. For the CDR3, the DNA is TGTGCCAGCAGCTTTTCTGGACTAGGCTCAAAAGAGACCCAGTACTTC. It yields the protein CASSFSGLGSKETQYF. The chain is built from TRBV11-2 and TRBJ2-5, with 7 bases lining up with TRBD2. The V gene's germline CDR1 is SGHAT and CDR2 FQNNGV. CDR3 length: 16 residues. The V and J ends lost 3 bases and 3 bases, in that order; junction bases with no gene match: 10. Using reference TRBV11-2 and TRBJ2-5 for the parts outside the CDR3, the full variable domain is EAGVAQSPRYKIIEKRQSVAFWCNPISGHATLYWYQQILGQGPKLLIQFQNNGVVDDSQLPKDRFSAERLKGVDSTLKIQPAKLEDSAVYLCASSFSGLGSKETQYFGPGTRLLVL.

Points on this clonotype: This could be a read error, since a much larger clone is one nucleotide away. V and J are TRBV4-1 and TRBJ2-7, with D perhaps TRBD1 (6 bases). The CDR3 loop spans 16 amino acids. Germline V lookup: CDR1 MGHRA, CDR2 YSYEKL. V dropped 1 base and J dropped 0 bases, with 13 bases sitting between them. The CDR3 protein is CASSQGVRGSSYEQYF. CDR3 bases: TGCGCCAGCAGCCAAGGGGTTAGGGGGAGCTCCTACGAGCAGTACTTC.

About this clonotype itself: A read error is possible here, since a much larger clone lies one base away. In this CDR3 the conserved last residue, phenylalanine or tryptophan, is missing, so a read error is likely. This rearrangement joins TRBV12-3 or TRBV12-4 to TRBJ2-1, with TRBD2 matching 8 bases. This CDR3 spans 15 amino acids. The V segment lost 6 bases and the J segment 2 bases; nucleotides outside the gene matches: 6. CDR3 region: CASRPGLVAYNEQFL. CDR3 DNA sequence: TGTGCCAGCAGACCGGGACTAGTGGCCTACAATGAGCAGTTCTTA.

As to this clonotype: A much larger clonotype is one base distant, so this may be a read error. In DNA, the CDR3 is TGTGCCAGCAATGACCTCGGACAGGGCGATTCCGGGGAGCTGTTTTTT. Its translation: CASNDLGQGDSGELFF. V gene TRBV6-1 combines with J gene TRBJ2-2; TRBD1 matches at 8 bases. Germline V gives CDR1 MNHNS, CDR2 SASEGT. V lost 7 bases to trimming and J lost 6 bases; unmatched junction nucleotides: 13. This CDR3 region has 16 residues.

This clonotype was detected once. The chain has TRBV18 and TRBJ1-4; D gene unclear. Trimming removed 5 bases at V and 8 bases at J, with 15 bases between. The CDR3 spans 14 residues. Germline V lookup: CDR1 KGHSH, CDR2 LQKENI. CDR3 nucleotide sequence: TGTGCCAGCTCAGATACAGTCGAACCCGAAAAACTGTTTTTT. Its translation: CASSDTVEPEKLFF.

V usage is TRBV5-4 and J usage is TRBJ2-1, with 7 bases aligning to TRBD2. V dropped 10 bases and J dropped 6; count of bases not matched to a gene: 22. From germline, CDR1 is SGHNT and CDR2 YYREEE (reference sequence). The CDR3 length is 17 residues. The CDR3 loop is CAGKWGGIFAMGNEQFF. DNA of the CDR3: TGTGCCGGCAAATGGGGAGGGATATTTGCAATGGGCAATGAGCAGTTCTTC.

The chain recombines TRBV30 with TRBJ2-7, with D possibly being TRBD2 (5 bases). V was clipped by 4 bases and J by 2 bases, with 12 bases between them. The CDR3 has 13 residues. The germline CDR1 and CDR2 sequences are GTSNPN and SVGIG (reference sequence). The CDR3 reads CAWMTIGTYEQYF. The CDR3 DNA follows: TGTGCCTGGATGACTATCGGTACCTACGAGCAGTACTTC.

The sample holds many counts of this clonotype. The J gene is TRBJ2-3, the V gene TRBV6-6; D ambiguous. This CDR3 has 14 residues. V dropped 7 bases and J dropped 4 bases, with 15 bases sitting between them. Germline CDR1 is MNHNY and CDR2 is SVGAGI (reference sequence). Written as DNA, the CDR3 is TGTGCCAGCACCCCTCTAGATCCTGCAGATACGCAGTATTTT. This codes for CASTPLDPADTQYF.

The gene calls are TRBV5-4 and TRBJ2-1; 7 nucleotides align to TRBD2. In germline, CDR1 is SGHNT, CDR2 YYREEE (reference sequence). CDR3 length: 15 amino acids. V shed 0 bases, J shed 5 bases, and the junction held 5 bases outside the gene matches. CDR3 bases: TGTGCCAGCAGCTTGGAAGGGACTATTAACAATGAGCAGTTCTTC. This codes for CASSLEGTINNEQFF.

V is TRBV11-1 and J is TRBJ1-1; D is uncertain. V was pared by 7 bases and J by 5 bases, with 17 bases between. CDR3 length equals 14 residues. The V gene's germline CDR1 is SGHAT and CDR2 FQDESV (reference sequence). The CDR3 region is CASNYWASRTEAFF. The DNA of the CDR3 is TGTGCCAGCAACTACTGGGCATCCCGAACTGAAGCTTTCTTT.